This entry lists 11 T cell receptor beta chains sequenced from one sample in a study of blood T cell repertoires in COVID-19 (dated by TCRdb to the early 2020s). Libraries were prepared through the immunoSEQ multiplex PCR assay. TCRdb re-hosts the immuneACCESS table, in-frame sequences only. Its copies lack some clones; in the studies checked, an unresolved V gene accounts for under half of them, and the cause for the rest is not known. The sample yields over 100,000 clones; about 91% were counted once. Roughly 4.2% of the sample goes to the ten largest clones. Sequenced sample: peripheral blood. These receptor sequences come from a man between 18 and 35 years old with acute or convalescent COVID-19.

This chain joins TRBV5-4 and TRBJ1-1; 7 bases agree with TRBD1. The CDR3 spans 14 residues. Trimming took 0 bases from V and 4 from J; bases not matched to a gene: 3. Germline V lookup: CDR1 SGHNT, CDR2 YYREEE (reference sequence). The CDR3 is CASSLEGARTEAFF. The DNA of the CDR3 is TGTGCCAGCAGCTTGGAGGGGGCTCGCACTGAAGCTTTCTTT.

This clone was counted only a few times. V is TRBV9 and J is TRBJ1-3; 8 nucleotides agree with TRBD1. V shed 1 base and J 2 bases; nucleotides not matched to a gene: 14. The germline V gene encodes CDR1 SGDLS and CDR2 YYNGEE. The CDR3 runs 19 residues. CDR3 bases: TGTGCCAGCAGCGTACGGGCGGGGACAGGCGGCATTACTGGAAACACCATATATTTT. It encodes CASSVRAGTGGITGNTIYF.

The chain carries TRBV12-3 or TRBV12-4 and TRBJ1-2; D gene unclear. The CDR3 has 13 residues. V was clipped by 10 bases and J by 0 bases, with 12 bases between them. The DNA of the CDR3 is TGTGCCACTTCGGACTTAGCTAACTATGGCTACACCTTC. It translates to CATSDLANYGYTF.

The V gene is TRBV9, the J gene TRBJ2-3; 9 nucleotides agree with TRBD2. The junction had 16 bases not matched to a gene; V was cut back by 7 bases and J by 7 bases. The germline V gene encodes CDR1 SGDLS and CDR2 YYNGEE. The CDR3 is made up of 16 amino acids. CDR3 sequence reads: CASSLSSGTENYTQYF. CDR3 sequence (DNA): TGTGCCAGCTCTCTATCTAGCGGGACCGAAAATTATACGCAGTATTTT.

The rearrangement joins TRBV30 to TRBJ1-5; a possible D gene is TRBD1 (5 bases). Germline CDR1 is GTSNPN and CDR2 is SVGIG (reference sequence). CDR3 size: 17 residues. Trimming removed 0 bases at V and 0 bases at J, with 15 bases between. CDR3 sequence reads: CAWSVQDSVYSNQPQHF. CDR3 DNA: TGTGCCTGGAGTGTACAAGACAGTGTATATAGCAATCAGCCCCAGCATTTT.

The rearrangement uses TRBV19 and TRBJ1-3; 9 positions match TRBD1. V was clipped by 9 bases and J by 4 bases; unmatched bases: 7. Germline-derived CDR1 and CDR2 are LNHDA and SQIVND (reference sequence). The CDR3 is 14 amino acids. CDR3 bases: TGTGCCAGCGTTACAGGGGGCTGGGGAAACACCATATATTTT. Protein product: CASVTGGWGNTIYF.

The chain has TRBV23-1 and TRBJ1-2; 11 nucleotides match TRBD1. TRBV23-1 falls under the ORF class, with uncertain function. The CDR3 has 15 residues. The V gene end was trimmed by 6 bases and the J gene end by 3 bases; junction bases not matched to a gene: 6. Written as DNA, the CDR3 is TGCGCCAGCAGCCGACCGGGACAGGGGGACTATGGCTACACCTTC. The encoded protein is CASSRPGQGDYGYTF.

The genes are TRBV24-1 and TRBJ2-3; perhaps TRBD2 as D (7 bases). The CDR3 runs 15 residues. Trimming shortened V by 6 bases and J by 2 bases, and 14 bases separated the two germline ends. The germline V gene has CDR1 KGHDR and CDR2 SFDVKD. The CDR3 loop is CATSRGAQDTDTQYF. DNA of the CDR3: TGTGCCACCAGTCGGGGGGCGCAGGACACAGATACGCAGTATTTT.

The CDR3 region has the DNA TGTGCCAGCAGACGTTCGGGTTTCTCAACGCCCTACGAGCAGTACTTC. Protein sequence: CASRRSGFSTPYEQYF. V and J are TRBV5-4 and TRBJ2-7, with no clear D. V was cut by 5 bases and J by 2 bases, with 20 bases left in between. This CDR3 has 16 residues. From germline, CDR1 is SGHNT and CDR2 YYREEE (reference sequence).

The chain employs TRBV3-1 (or the pseudogene TRBV3-2) and TRBJ2-5; the D gene is possibly TRBD2 (5 bases). Looked up from germline, CDR1 is LGHDT and CDR2 is YNNKEL (reference sequence). Between the trimmed V and J ends, which lost 3 bases and 3 bases, there was a span of 5 bases. The CDR3 is 12 amino acids. CDR3 in amino acids: CASSHGEETQYF. DNA for the CDR3: TGTGCCAGCAGCCACGGGGAAGAGACCCAGTACTTC.

This chain connects TRBV7-2 to TRBJ1-6, with 9 nucleotides matching TRBD1. The CDR3 consists of 15 residues. V was clipped by 2 bases and J by 8 bases; unmatched bases: 4. Germline V gene sequence: CDR1 SGHTA, CDR2 FQGNSA. DNA for the CDR3: TGTGCCAGCAGCTTACTTGACAGGGGGGATTCACCCCTCCACTTT. Translating gives CASSLLDRGDSPLHF.